This TCR beta chain derives from a study of T-cell memory formation after mild COVID-19. TCRdb itself ran the 5' RACE reads through MiXCR, one entry per CDR3 protein. Here the sample spans about 560,000 distinct CDR3 sequences, approximately 15% being singletons. Notes on the study in general: What remained unconfirmed was the SARS-CoV-2 specificity of second-wave clones peaking on day 37.

The table lists this clonotype with a few counts. What it recognizes is unknown. V was pared by 5 bases and J by 6 bases, with 20 bases between. The CDR3 consists of 15 residues. Germline CDR1 is MNHEY and CDR2 is SVGEGT. The receptor was isolated from an adult woman who had mild COVID-19 (a few samples of this study predate the infection). Cell type and time point are not known. The chain recombines TRBV6-2 or TRBV6-3 with TRBJ2-7; D possibly corresponds to TRBD1 (6 bases). Material for sequencing was PBMCs or a T cell subset sorted from them (not recorded which). The CDR3 DNA follows: TGTGCCAGCAGTCCCCGGGACAAAAATCTGGGCGAGCAGTACTTC. It specifies CASSPRDKNLGEQYF.